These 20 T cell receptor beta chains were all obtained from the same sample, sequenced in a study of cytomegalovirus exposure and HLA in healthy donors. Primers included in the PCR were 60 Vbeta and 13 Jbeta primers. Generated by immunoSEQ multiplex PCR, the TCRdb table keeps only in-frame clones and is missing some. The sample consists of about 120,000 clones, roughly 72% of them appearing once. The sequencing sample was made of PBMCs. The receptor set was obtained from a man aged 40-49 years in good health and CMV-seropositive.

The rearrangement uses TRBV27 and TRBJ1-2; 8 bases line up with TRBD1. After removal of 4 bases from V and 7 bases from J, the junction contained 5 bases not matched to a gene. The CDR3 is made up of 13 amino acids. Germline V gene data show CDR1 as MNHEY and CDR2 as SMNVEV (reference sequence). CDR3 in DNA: TGTGCCAGCAGTTACCAGGGGGCCGCTGGCTACACCTTC. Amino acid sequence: CASSYQGAAGYTF.

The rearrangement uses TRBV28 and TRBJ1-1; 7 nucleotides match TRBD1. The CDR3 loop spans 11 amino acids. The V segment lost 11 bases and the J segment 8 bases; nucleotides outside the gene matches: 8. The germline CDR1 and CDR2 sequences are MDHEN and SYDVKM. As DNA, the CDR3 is TGTGCCGGGGGGCGACAGGGCGAAGCTTTCTTT. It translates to CAGGRQGEAFF.

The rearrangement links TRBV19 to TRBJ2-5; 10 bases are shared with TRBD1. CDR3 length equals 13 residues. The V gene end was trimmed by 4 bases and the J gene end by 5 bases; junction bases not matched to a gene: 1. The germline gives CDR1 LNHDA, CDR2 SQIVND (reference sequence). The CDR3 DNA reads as TGTGCCAGTAGTAAGACAGGGGGCGAGACCCAGTACTTC. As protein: CASSKTGGETQYF.

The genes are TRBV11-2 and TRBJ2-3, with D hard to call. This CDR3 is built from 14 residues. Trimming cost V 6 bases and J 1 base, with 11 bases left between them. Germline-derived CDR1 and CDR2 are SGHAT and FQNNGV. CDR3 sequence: CASSPPSGTDTQYF. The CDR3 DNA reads TGTGCCAGCAGTCCCCCTTCTGGCACAGATACGCAGTATTTT.

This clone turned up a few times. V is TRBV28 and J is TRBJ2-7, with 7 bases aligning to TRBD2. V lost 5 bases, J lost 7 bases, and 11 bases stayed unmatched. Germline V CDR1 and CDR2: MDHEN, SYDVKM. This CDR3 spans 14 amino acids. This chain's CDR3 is CASSRGGSRGEQYF. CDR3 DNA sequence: TGTGCCAGCAGTCGTGGCGGGAGTCGGGGGGAGCAGTACTTC.

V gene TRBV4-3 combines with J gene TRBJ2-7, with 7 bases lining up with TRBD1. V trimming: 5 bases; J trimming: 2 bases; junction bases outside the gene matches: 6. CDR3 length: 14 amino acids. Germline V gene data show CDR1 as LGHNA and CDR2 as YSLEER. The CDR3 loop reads CASSSAQGPYEQYF. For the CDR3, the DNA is TGCGCCAGCAGCTCCGCACAGGGGCCCTACGAGCAGTACTTC.

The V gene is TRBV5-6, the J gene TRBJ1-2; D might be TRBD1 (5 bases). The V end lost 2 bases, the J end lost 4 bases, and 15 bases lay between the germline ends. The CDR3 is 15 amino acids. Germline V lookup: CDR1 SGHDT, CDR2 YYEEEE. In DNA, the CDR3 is TGTGCCAGCAGCTTACCACCGGCCAGGGCCTATGGCTACACCTTC. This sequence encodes CASSLPPARAYGYTF.

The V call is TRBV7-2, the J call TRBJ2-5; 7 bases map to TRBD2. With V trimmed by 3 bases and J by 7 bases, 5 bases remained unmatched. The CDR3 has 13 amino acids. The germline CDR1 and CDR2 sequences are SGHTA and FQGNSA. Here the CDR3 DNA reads TGTGCCAGCAGCTTCGGGGGGACGGGGACCCAGTACTTC. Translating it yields CASSFGGTGTQYF.

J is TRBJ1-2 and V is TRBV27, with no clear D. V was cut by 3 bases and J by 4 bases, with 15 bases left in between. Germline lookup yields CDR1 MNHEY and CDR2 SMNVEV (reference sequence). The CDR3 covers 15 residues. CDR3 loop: CASSLYNGKFYGYTF. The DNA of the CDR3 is TGTGCCAGCAGTTTGTATAACGGGAAGTTCTATGGCTACACCTTC.

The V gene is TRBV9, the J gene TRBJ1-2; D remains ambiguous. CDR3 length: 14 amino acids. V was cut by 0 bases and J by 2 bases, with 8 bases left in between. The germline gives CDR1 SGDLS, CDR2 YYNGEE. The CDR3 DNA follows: TGTGCCAGCAGCGTAGGTCAGTTAAACTATGGCTACACCTTC. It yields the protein CASSVGQLNYGYTF. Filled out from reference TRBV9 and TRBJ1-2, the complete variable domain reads DSGVTQTPKHLITATGQRVTLRCSPRSGDLSVYWYQQSLDQGLQFLIQYYNGEERAKGNILERFSAQQFPDLHSELNLSSLELGDSALYFCASSVGQLNYGYTFGSGTRLTVV.

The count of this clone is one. The CDR3 DNA is TGCGCCAGCAGCCAAGATCGGAGACGGGACTATGGCTACACCTTC. This sequence encodes CASSQDRRRDYGYTF. The chain uses TRBV4-3 and TRBJ1-2; D gene uncertain. The V gene lost 0 bases and the J gene lost 3 bases, with 11 bases spanning the gap. Germline CDR1 is LGHNA and CDR2 is YSLEER. The length of the CDR3 is 15 residues.

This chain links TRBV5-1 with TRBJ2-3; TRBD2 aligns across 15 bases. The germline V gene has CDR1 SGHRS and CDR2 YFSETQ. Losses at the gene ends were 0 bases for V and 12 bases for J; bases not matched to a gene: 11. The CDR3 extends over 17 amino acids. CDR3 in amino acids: CASSLASGGLAGGLQYF. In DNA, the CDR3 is TGCGCCAGCAGCTTGGCCTCGGGGGGACTAGCGGGAGGCCTACAGTATTTT.

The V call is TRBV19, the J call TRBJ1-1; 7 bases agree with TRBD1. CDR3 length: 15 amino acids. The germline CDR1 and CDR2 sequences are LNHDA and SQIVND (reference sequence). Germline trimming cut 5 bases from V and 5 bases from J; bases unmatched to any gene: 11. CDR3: CASSPRQGVWTEAFF. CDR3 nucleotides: TGTGCCAGTAGTCCCAGACAGGGCGTATGGACTGAAGCTTTCTTT.

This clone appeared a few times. The DNA for the CDR3 is TGTGCCAGCGCTGGGGGTAGCGGGAGGTCAGATACGCAGTATTTT. This translates into CASAGGSGRSDTQYF. The rearrangement links TRBV25-1 to TRBJ2-3; TRBD2 aligns across 10 bases. Germline loops: CDR1 MGHDK, CDR2 SYGVNS. The CDR3 has 15 residues. With 8 bases clipped from V and 4 bases from J, the junction kept 9 bases outside the gene matches. Complete variable domain (other parts from reference TRBV25-1 and TRBJ2-3): EADIYQTPRYLVIGTGKKITLECSQTMGHDKMYWYQQDPGMELHLIHYSYGVNSTEKGDLSSESTVSRIRTEHFPLTLESARPSHTSQYLCASAGGSGRSDTQYFGPGTRLTVL.

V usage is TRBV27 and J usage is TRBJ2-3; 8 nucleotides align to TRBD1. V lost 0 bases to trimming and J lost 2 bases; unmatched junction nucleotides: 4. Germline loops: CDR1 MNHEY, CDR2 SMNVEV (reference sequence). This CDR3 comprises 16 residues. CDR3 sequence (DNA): TGTGCCAGCAGTTTATCCGGCCAGGGGGCCACAGATACGCAGTATTTT. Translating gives CASSLSGQGATDTQYF.

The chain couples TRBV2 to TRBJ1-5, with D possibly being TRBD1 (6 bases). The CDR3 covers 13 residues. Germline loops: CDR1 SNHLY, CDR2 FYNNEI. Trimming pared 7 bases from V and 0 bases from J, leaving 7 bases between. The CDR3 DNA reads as TGTGCCAGCAAGGACAGTAGCAATCAGCCCCAGCATTTT. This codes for CASKDSSNQPQHF.

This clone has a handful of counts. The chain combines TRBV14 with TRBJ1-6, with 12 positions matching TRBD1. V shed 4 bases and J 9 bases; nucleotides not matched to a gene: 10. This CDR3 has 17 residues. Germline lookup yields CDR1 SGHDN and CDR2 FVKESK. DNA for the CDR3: TGTGCCAGCAGCCTTAAACCGGGACAGGGGGCTCGTTCACCCCTCCACTTT. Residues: CASSLKPGQGARSPLHF.

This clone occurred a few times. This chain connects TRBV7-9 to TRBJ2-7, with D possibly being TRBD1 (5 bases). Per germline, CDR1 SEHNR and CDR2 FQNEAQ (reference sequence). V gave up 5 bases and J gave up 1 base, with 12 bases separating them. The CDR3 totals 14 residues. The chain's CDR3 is CASSPQQGSYEQYF. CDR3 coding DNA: TGTGCCAGCAGCCCCCAGCAGGGTTCCTACGAGCAGTACTTC.

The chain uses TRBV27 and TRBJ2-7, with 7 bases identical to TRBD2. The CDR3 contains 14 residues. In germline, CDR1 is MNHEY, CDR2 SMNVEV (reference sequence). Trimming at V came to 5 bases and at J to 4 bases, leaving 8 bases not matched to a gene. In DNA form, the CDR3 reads TGTGCCAGCAGTCCGACAGCGGGATTTTACGAGCAGTACTTC. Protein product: CASSPTAGFYEQYF.

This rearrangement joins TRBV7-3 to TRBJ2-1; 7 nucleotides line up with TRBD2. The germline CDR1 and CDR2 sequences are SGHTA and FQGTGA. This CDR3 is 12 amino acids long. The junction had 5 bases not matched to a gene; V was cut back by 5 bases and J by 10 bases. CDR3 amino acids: CASSLGEGEQFF. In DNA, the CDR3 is TGTGCCAGCAGCCTCGGGGAGGGCGAGCAGTTCTTC.